This T cell receptor (beta chain) was found in a study of T cells after yellow fever vaccination. Study in general: Researchers used SMART-Seq v4 Ultra Low Input to prepare fractions that had low cell numbers.

The V end was cut by 4 bases, the J end by 7 bases, with 17 bases between. The CDR3 covers 15 residues. CDR1 and CDR2 from the germline V gene are SGHRS and YFSETQ. This clonotype has a handful of counts. Using its own MiXCR run on the 5' RACE reads, TCRdb lists one record per CDR3 protein. In the table there are under 400,000 distinct CDR3 sequences, around a tenth of which are singletons. The chain recombines TRBV5-1 with TRBJ2-2; D perhaps matches TRBD2 (5 bases). The material was PBMCs, obtained on the day of the first yellow fever vaccination. This TCR came from a man between 18 and 35 years old who received the YFV17D yellow fever vaccine. The CDR3 protein is CASSTTTTLNGELFF. Here the CDR3 DNA reads TGCGCCAGCAGCACCACGACTACTTTGAACGGGGAGCTGTTTTTT.